This TCR beta chain was captured in a study of blood T cell repertoires in COVID-19. Germline V CDR1 and CDR2: SQVTM, ANQGSEA. The CDR3 contains 12 residues. The V end was cut by 7 bases, the J end by 8 bases, with 14 bases between. Profiling relied on immunoSEQ multiplex PCR, and the TCRdb table lists in-frame clones only, not all of them. The data show under 150,000 clones, roughly four fifths seen once. The sequence derives from a man in his forties or fifties with active or convalescent COVID-19. The V and J genes are TRBV29-1 and TRBJ1-4; D remains ambiguous. The sequenced sample consisted of peripheral blood. The CDR3 DNA follows: TGCAGCGCACCCGCCGCGGGGGAAAAACTGTTTTTT. Protein sequence: CSAPAAGEKLFF.